This entry lists 19 T cell receptor beta chains sequenced from one sample in a study of molecular identifiers for immune sequencing clone quantification. TCRdb analysed the PCR reads with MiXCR anew, one entry per CDR3 protein. The data hold under 600,000 distinct CDR3 sequences, with about 20% observed a single time. Sample: naive CD8+ T cells from blood, with Jurkat cell RNA spiked in. Subset: FACS-sorted CD8+CD4-CCR7+CD45RA+ naive T cells. Every receptor here comes from a human donor in good health. Some libraries in this study had Jurkat cell RNA spiked in.

This clonotype has just a few counts. The chain links TRBV28 to TRBJ2-1, with TRBD1 as a possible D gene (5 bases). CDR3 size: 15 residues. The germline V and J ends were trimmed by 6 bases and 4 bases, with 16 bases remaining between them. Germline V gene data show CDR1 as MDHEN and CDR2 as SYDVKM. The CDR3 here is CASSPPTDYYNEQFF. DNA for the CDR3: TGTGCCAGCAGCCCCCCGACAGATTATTACAATGAGCAGTTCTTC.

In this sample, this clonotype turned up a few times. The rearrangement uses TRBV27 and TRBJ2-7; D possibly corresponds to TRBD1 (8 bases). Trimming shortened V by 4 bases and J by 3 bases, and 13 bases separated the two germline ends. CDR1 and CDR2 from the germline V gene are MNHEY and SMNVEV (reference sequence). This CDR3 contains 14 residues. CDR3 amino acids: CASSSQGGGYEQYF. CDR3 DNA sequence: TGTGCCAGCAGTTCACAGGGGGGGGGCTACGAGCAGTACTTC.

Regarding this clonotype: One base away lies a much larger clone, so this may be a sequencing read error. The chain carries TRBV30 and TRBJ2-2; D is unclear. The germline V and J ends were trimmed by 2 bases and 1 base, with 8 bases remaining between them. Per germline, CDR1 GTSNPN and CDR2 SVGIG (reference sequence). There are 14 residues in the CDR3. For the CDR3, the DNA is TGTGCCTGGAGTCCGGCAATGAACACCGGGGAGCTGTTTTTT. It translates to CAWSPAMNTGELFF.

The J gene is TRBJ2-1, the V gene TRBV11-3; tentatively, D is TRBD1 (6 bases). Looked up from germline, CDR1 is SGHNT and CDR2 is YENEEA. Trimming removed 1 base at V and 5 bases at J, with 18 bases between. The CDR3 extends over 17 amino acids. The DNA for the CDR3 is TGTGCCAGCAGCTTAGGTGCCGGGACAAGACTTAACAATGAGCAGTTCTTC. Amino acid sequence: CASSLGAGTRLNNEQFF.

On this clonotype itself: An end of the junction differs from the germline gene, which may be a read error. The V and J genes are TRBV20-1 and TRBJ2-7, with 14 positions matching TRBD2. Germline assignment: CDR1 DFQATT and CDR2 SNEGSKA (reference sequence). The CDR3 is 16 residues long. CDR3 sequence (DNA): TGCAGTGCTGGAGATCGACGGACTAGCGGGAGGTACGAGCAGTACTTC. This encodes CSAGDRRTSGRYEQYF.

Details on this clonotype: This clone may be a read error of a much larger clone one base away. The chain combines TRBV29-1 with TRBJ2-7; 9 nucleotides match TRBD1. The CDR3 is made up of 14 amino acids. Per the germline V gene, CDR1 is SQVTM and CDR2 is ANQGSEA. The CDR3: CRVLGQGFPYEQYF. For the CDR3, the DNA is TGCAGAGTTTTGGGACAGGGTTTTCCCTACGAGCAGTACTTC.

There are a few counts of this clonotype. The chain employs TRBV7-9 and TRBJ2-7; TRBD2 might be the D (6 bases). The CDR3 is 16 amino acids. The ends were cut back, 5 bases at V and 2 bases at J, with 19 bases in the middle. The V gene's germline CDR1 is SEHNR and CDR2 FQNEAQ (reference sequence). The CDR3 coding sequence is TGTGCCAGCAGCGCCCGAGGGAGCGGGTGGACCTACGAGCAGTACTTC. Translated: CASSARGSGWTYEQYF.

The chain employs TRBV7-6 and TRBJ1-1; a weak D match, TRBD1 (6 bases). Germline values: CDR1 SGHVS, CDR2 FNYEAQ. The CDR3 has 15 residues. Trimming stripped 8 bases from V and 5 bases from J, with 21 bases between. CDR3 residues: CASGFIGGAGTEAFF. The CDR3 nucleotides read TGTGCCAGCGGATTCATCGGGGGGGCCGGGACTGAAGCTTTCTTT.

The rearrangement links TRBV4-3 to TRBJ2-4; D may be TRBD2 (5 bases). CDR1 and CDR2 from the germline V gene are LGHNA and YSLEER. CDR3 length: 16 residues. Trimming took off 0 bases at V and 0 bases at J, with 9 bases between the two ends. The CDR3: CASSQDAGLAKNIQYF. The CDR3 coding sequence is TGCGCCAGCAGCCAAGATGCCGGACTAGCCAAAAACATTCAGTACTTC.

This clonotype was recorded many times. The germline gene is not matched at one end of the junction; a read error may be the cause. The rearrangement links TRBV5-1 to TRBJ2-3; perhaps D is TRBD1 or TRBD2 (6 bases each). The germline gives CDR1 SGHRS, CDR2 YFSETQ. The CDR3 contains 15 residues. This CDR3 is CASSLVGGPTDTQYF. The CDR3 nucleotides are TGTGCCAGCAGCTTAGTAGGGGGGCCAACAGATACGCAGTATTTT.

The V call is TRBV7-9, the J call TRBJ2-5; 7 nucleotides align to TRBD1. Germline V lookup: CDR1 SEHNR, CDR2 FQNEAQ (reference sequence). The CDR3 sequence is 13 residues long. The J segment lost 3 bases and the V segment lost 5 bases, leaving 3 bases of the junction unmatched. CDR3 sequence: CASSGQVEETQYF. In nucleotides, the CDR3 is TGTGCCAGCAGCGGACAGGTCGAAGAGACCCAGTACTTC.

The chain uses TRBV27 and TRBJ2-6, with D uncertain. The V gene lost 3 bases and the J gene lost 2 bases, with 8 bases spanning the gap. This CDR3 has 15 residues. The germline CDR1 and CDR2 sequences are MNHEY and SMNVEV (reference sequence). The DNA of the CDR3 is TGTGCCAGCAGTTTTGTCTTTGCTGGGGCCAACGTCCTGACTTTC. This gives the protein CASSFVFAGANVLTF.

This clonotype was detected ten times or more. The V gene is TRBV4-3, the J gene TRBJ2-3, with TRBD2 matching 9 bases. Germline V CDR1 and CDR2: LGHNA, YSLEER. The J segment lost 7 bases and the V segment lost 0 bases, leaving 14 bases of the junction unmatched. The CDR3 loop spans 18 amino acids. The DNA for the CDR3 is TGCGCCAGCAGCCAAGATTGGCTAGCGGGACGCCTGGGGAATACGCAGTATTTT. This gives the protein CASSQDWLAGRLGNTQYF.

V and J are TRBV10-2 and TRBJ2-5; tentatively, D is TRBD2 (5 bases). V lost 5 bases to trimming and J lost 2 bases, with 12 bases between them. The CDR3 extends over 14 amino acids. In germline, CDR1 is WSHSY, CDR2 SAAADI. CDR3 in amino acids: CASSTDSLQETQYF. The CDR3 DNA reads as TGCGCCAGCAGTACGGACTCGCTTCAAGAGACCCAGTACTTC.

The gene calls are TRBV14 and TRBJ2-7; 10 nucleotides agree with TRBD2. In germline, CDR1 is SGHDN, CDR2 FVKESK. CDR3 size: 17 residues. The ends lost 0 bases at V and 4 bases at J; junction bases unmatched: 9. The CDR3 bases are TGTGCCAGCAGCCAAGATCTAGCGGGAGTCAATACATACGAGCAGTACTTC. It codes for CASSQDLAGVNTYEQYF.

The chain joins TRBV7-9 to TRBJ2-1, with D perhaps TRBD2 (7 bases). V dropped 6 bases and J dropped 5 bases, with 29 bases sitting between them. This CDR3 comprises 19 residues. Germline V CDR1 and CDR2: SEHNR, FQNEAQ (reference sequence). The CDR3 bases are TGTGCCAGCAGGGGGGCGGGGGCAGGGCCAACCACGCGGAACAATGAGCAGTTCTTC. It specifies CASRGAGAGPTTRNNEQFF.

This clonotype was found a few times. This sequence joins TRBV27 and TRBJ2-7; no reliable D call. The CDR3 contains 13 residues. Trimming pared 5 bases from V and 1 base from J, leaving 9 bases between. The germline CDR1 and CDR2 sequences are MNHEY and SMNVEV (reference sequence). CDR3 nucleotides: TGTGCCAGCAGTATCAGGTTATCCTACGAGCAGTACTTC. Its protein product is CASSIRLSYEQYF.

This clonotype has ten or more counts. The chain employs TRBV30 and TRBJ1-5, with D possibly TRBD1 on 6 matching bases. The CDR3 spans 14 residues. Germline lookup yields CDR1 GTSNPN and CDR2 SVGIG (reference sequence). The germline V and J ends were trimmed by 2 bases and 3 bases, with 11 bases remaining between them. Here the CDR3 reads CAWSSGQSNQPQHF. The DNA of the CDR3 is TGTGCCTGGAGTTCCGGACAGTCCAATCAGCCCCAGCATTTT.

A note on this clonotype: The missing conserved phenylalanine or tryptophan at the end of this CDR3 makes a read error likely. The chain recombines TRBV4-1 with TRBJ1-5; 7 bases map to TRBD1. The junction had 4 bases not matched to a gene; V was cut back by 3 bases and J by 2 bases. CDR3 length: 15 residues. Germline-derived CDR1 and CDR2 are MGHRA and YSYEKL. The CDR3 bases are TGCGCCAGCAGCCAGTCCGGGACAGGCAATCAGCCCCAGCATTCT. Amino acids: CASSQSGTGNQPQHS.